A selection of T cell receptor beta chains follows, all from one sample in a study of T-cell reconstitution after alpha-beta-depleted transplantation in children. TCRdb called the PCR reads again in MiXCR, with one record for every CDR3 protein. The repertoire holds about 170,000 distinct CDR3 sequences, with around 10% as singletons. Sequenced material: PBMCs, taken before TCRalphabeta/CD19-depleted stem cell transplant. These receptors came from a boy aged 2-9 years with acute myeloid leukemia, due to receive a stem cell transplant. CDR3s include the opening cysteine and the closing phenylalanine or tryptophan. A D gene is named only where the DNA matches it firmly. Some rows have no size entry. The others give once, few or many, or a class for an expanded clone.

DNA	CDR3	D	V	J	size	length
TGCAGCGCCAGACTCACAGGGATGTCTAACTTGGGCTACACCTTC	CSARLTGMSNLGYTF	-	TRBV29-1	TRBJ1-2	many	15
TGTGCCAGCAGCTTCCCGGGACTTAATTCACCCCTCCACTTT	CASSFPGLNSPLHF	-	TRBV5-6	TRBJ1-6	many	14
TGCGCCAGCAGCCCGACAGGGGGAAACAACTATGGCTACACCTTC	CASSPTGGNNYGYTF	TRBD1	TRBV5-1	TRBJ1-2	many	15
TGTGCCAGCAGTGAAAAACAGGGGGGAGCAGATACGCAGTATTTT	CASSEKQGGADTQYF	TRBD1	TRBV6-1	TRBJ2-3	many	15
TGTGCCAGCAGCTTTGCGCCTGGCGGGAAAGAGACCCAGTACTTC	CASSFAPGGKETQYF	-	TRBV13	TRBJ2-5	many	15
TGTGCCAGCAGCGCTCGGGGGCTCGGATCTAATGAAAAACTGTTTTTT	CASSARGLGSNEKLFF	-	TRBV7-9	TRBJ1-4	many	16
TGTGCCAGCAGACCACCCTGGGGACCCCTCCACTTT	CASRPPWGPLHF	-	TRBV12-3/TRBV12-4	TRBJ1-6	many	12
TGCGCCAGCAGCTTGGGGGGGAAGGCTCCTAACTATGGCTACACCTTC	CASSLGGKAPNYGYTF	-	TRBV5-1	TRBJ1-2	many	16
TGCAGTGCTACGGGCGAATGGGGTGAAAAACTGTTTTTT	CSATGEWGEKLFF	-	TRBV20-1	TRBJ1-4	many	13
TGCAGCGTGAGGGACGGTAACACTGAAGCTTTCTTT	CSVRDGNTEAFF	-	TRBV29-1	TRBJ1-1	many	12
TGTGCCAGCAGTTGGGCTAGCGTTGGGGATACGCAGTATTTT	CASSWASVGDTQYF	-	TRBV27	TRBJ2-3	many	14
TGTGCCAGCAGTACGGGACAGCAAGAGACCCAGTACTTC	CASSTGQQETQYF	TRBD1	TRBV6-2/TRBV6-3	TRBJ2-5	-	13
TGTGCCAGCAGTGAAGGACAGGGTGCCCCTGGGGCCAACGTCCTGACTTTC	CASSEGQGAPGANVLTF	TRBD1	TRBV6-1	TRBJ2-6	-	17
TGCGCCAGCAGCCCATACACCCTAGCGGGAACTCCTAGGGCCACAGATACGCAGTATTTT	CASSPYTLAGTPRATDTQYF	TRBD2	TRBV4-1	TRBJ2-3	many	20
TGCAGTGTAGTCCCCGGTCGGGCCCGCACAGATACGCAGTATTTT	CSVVPGRARTDTQYF	-	TRBV20-1	TRBJ2-3	many	15
TGTGCCAGCAGCCAACGGGTCACCTACAATGAGCAGTTCTTC	CASSQRVTYNEQFF	-	TRBV14	TRBJ2-1	many	14
TGTGCCAGCAGCTTAGGACAGGGGGACACTGAAGCTTTCTTT	CASSLGQGDTEAFF	TRBD1	TRBV7-9	TRBJ1-1	many	14
TGTGCCTGGACAAGGGTGTACAATGAGCAGTTCTTC	CAWTRVYNEQFF	-	TRBV30	TRBJ2-1	many	12
TGTGCCAGCAGTTTAGGGACCCGACGGGACGGGAATCAGCCCCAGCATTTT	CASSLGTRRDGNQPQHF	-	TRBV12-3/TRBV12-4	TRBJ1-5	many	17
TGTGCCAGCAGCTTAGCCATATCGGTAGTGGACGAGCAGTACTTC	CASSLAISVVDEQYF	-	TRBV7-9	TRBJ2-7	many	15
TGTGCCAGCAGCTCCTTAGCGGGATCGGAGGGCGAGCAGTACTTC	CASSSLAGSEGEQYF	TRBD2	TRBV7-8	TRBJ2-7	-	15
TGCAGCGTTGAAGATGGGCTAGGGCTAGCGCATCCCTTC	CSVEDGLGLAHPF	-	TRBV29-1	TRBJ2-1	many	13
TGTGCCAGCAGTATCCTTAGCGGGAGGGCCGAAGATGAGCAGTTCTTC	CASSILSGRAEDEQFF	TRBD2	TRBV12-3/TRBV12-4	TRBJ2-1	many	16
TGTGCCAGCAGCCAAGGGGGGGGGTTAGGTGAAGCTTTCTTT	CASSQGGGLGEAFF	-	TRBV3-1	TRBJ1-1	many	14
TGTGCCAGCAGCTTAGCGGGAGAAGCGTATGAGCAGTTCTTC	CASSLAGEAYEQFF	TRBD2	TRBV7-3	TRBJ2-1	-	14
TGTGCGGTGGGGGTGGGGTACTTC	CAVGVGYF	-	TRBV11-2	TRBJ2-4	many	8
TGTGCCAGCAGCGCCGACGGGGGAGGGAGGGATAACTATGGCTACACCTTC	CASSADGGGRDNYGYTF	-	TRBV11-2	TRBJ1-2	many	17
TGTGCCAGCAATTTAGTGGGACTAGGGCAAGAGACCCAGTACTTC	CASNLVGLGQETQYF	TRBD2	TRBV12-3/TRBV12-4	TRBJ2-5	-	15
TGCAGTGCTCCACCCTGGCGGGGCCTTGGACTAATATTCAATGAGCAGTTCTTC	CSAPPWRGLGLIFNEQFF	-	TRBV20-1	TRBJ2-1	many	18
TGTGCCAGCAGCTTAGCGCCCTTTGGGTCCTACAATGAGCAGTTCTTC	CASSLAPFGSYNEQFF	-	TRBV7-9	TRBJ2-1	many	16
TGTGCCTGGAGTCTAGGGACGCCCGATGAAGCTTTCTTT	CAWSLGTPDEAFF	-	TRBV30	TRBJ1-1	-	13
TGTGCCAGCAGCCCACCTCTTAATGAGCAGTTCTTC	CASSPPLNEQFF	-	TRBV7-2	TRBJ2-1	many	12
TGCGCCAGCAGCCAAGCTTTTAGGGAGAGTGGCGAGCAGTACTTC	CASSQAFRESGEQYF	-	TRBV4-1	TRBJ2-7	many	15
TGTGCCAGCAGCTTTTGGGGGAATGAAAAACTGTTTTTT	CASSFWGNEKLFF	-	TRBV11-2	TRBJ1-4	few	13
TGTGCCAGCGTGGGCAGCCGCACAGATACGCAGTATTTT	CASVGSRTDTQYF	-	TRBV6-1	TRBJ2-3	many	13
TGCAGTGCTAGAGAGGGCGGGAGGATGAGCTCCTACGAGCAGTACTTC	CSAREGGRMSSYEQYF	TRBD2	TRBV20-1	TRBJ2-7	many	16
TGCAGTGCTAGAGATTGGGTCGGGAACACAGATACGCAGTATTTT	CSARDWVGNTDTQYF	-	TRBV20-1	TRBJ2-3	many	15
TGTGCCAGCAGCCGATCGGGAGGGGGGGCAGAGACCCAGTACTTC	CASSRSGGGAETQYF	TRBD2	TRBV7-2	TRBJ2-5	many	15
TGTGCCAGCAGGCCCCTCAGACAGGGGTCGTGGGGCTACACCTTC	CASRPLRQGSWGYTF	TRBD1	TRBV12-3/TRBV12-4	TRBJ1-2	many	15
TGTGCCAGCAGCCCAACTAGCGGGGAAGAGACCCAGTACTTC	CASSPTSGEETQYF	TRBD2	TRBV5-5	TRBJ2-5	many	14
TGTGCCAGCAGCGCCACTATAGGTGGGACCGGGGAGCTGTTTTTT	CASSATIGGTGELFF	-	TRBV7-3	TRBJ2-2	many	15
TGTGCCAGTAGTATCTTCGCCTTCTACGAGCAGTACTTC	CASSIFAFYEQYF	-	TRBV19	TRBJ2-7	many	13
TGTGCCAGCAGTGATACAGAGACCTACGAGCAGTACTTC	CASSDTETYEQYF	-	TRBV28	TRBJ2-7	-	13
TGTGCCAGCAGCCCTCCCGGACTTCTTATAGGGGCCGGGGAGCTGTTTTTT	CASSPPGLLIGAGELFF	-	TRBV7-9	TRBJ2-2	many	17
TGCGCCAGTAACTCCGGGACAGGGGACGAGCAGTACTTC	CASNSGTGDEQYF	TRBD1	TRBV5-1	TRBJ2-7	many	13
TGTGCCAGCAGTTACTCTAGAGACAATACAGATACGCAGTATTTT	CASSYSRDNTDTQYF	-	TRBV6-5	TRBJ2-3	many	15
TGTGCCATCAGTGTGGAAAACTATGGCTACACCTTC	CAISVENYGYTF	-	TRBV10-3	TRBJ1-2	many	12
TGCAGTGCTAACATCGACAGCGGTGAGACCCAGTACTTC	CSANIDSGETQYF	-	TRBV20-1	TRBJ2-5	-	13
TGTGCCTGGACCAGGGGGGGACACGAGCAGTACTTC	CAWTRGGHEQYF	-	TRBV30	TRBJ2-7	-	12
TGTGCCAGCAGTTTAGGCTATGGCGACACCTTC	CASSLGYGDTF	-	TRBV12-3/TRBV12-4	TRBJ1-2	-	11